A single T cell receptor beta chain is shown here with its context. The CDR3 runs 14 residues. Germline assignment: CDR1 SGHRS and CDR2 YFSETQ. Trimming removed 2 bases from V and 3 bases from J; junction bases left unmatched: 4. These data belong to a study of cytomegalovirus exposure and HLA in healthy donors. The PCR used 60 Vbeta and 13 Jbeta primers. Generated by immunoSEQ multiplex PCR, the TCRdb table keeps only in-frame clones and is missing some. The table includes tens of thousands of clones, 75% to 80% detected once. The clonotype originates from a man aged 18 to 29 in good health and CMV-seronegative. Sequenced input: PBMCs. This rearrangement joins TRBV5-1 to TRBJ1-2, with 7 nucleotides matching TRBD1. The CDR3 spells CASSLEGADYGYTF. DNA of the CDR3: TGCGCCAGCAGCTTAGAGGGGGCGGACTATGGCTACACCTTC.